This TCR beta chain derives from a study of PD-L1 blockade in urothelial cancer. About the research overall: Males with bladder-origin urothelial cancer made up about 85% of the roughly 29 patients. Among blood samples, the median T cell count was about 130,000. Whole-study findings and limits: Clones that were tumor-associated expanded more in the blood of durable-benefit patients at 3 weeks.

Time point: peripheral blood 6 weeks after treatment start. Some clones are missing from TCRdb's copy, which holds only in-frame ones; the method was immunoSEQ multiplex PCR. The table records about 66,000 clones, more than 70% of them present only once. Points on this clone: Its antigen is not identified.

The CDR3 sequence is 14 residues long. Germline V gene sequence: CDR1 MNHNS, CDR2 SASEGT. Trimming cost V 0 bases and J 11 bases; bases outside gene matches: 4. This sequence was found in a man between 60 and 75 years old with urothelial cancer. The chain uses TRBV6-1 and TRBJ1-4, with TRBD1 matching 9 bases. The sample consisted of PBMCs, taken around atezolizumab (anti-PD-L1) treatment. The CDR3 region has the DNA TGTGCCAGCAGTGAAGCCGGGACAGGGAGGAAACTGTTTTTT. It encodes CASSEAGTGRKLFF.